This T cell receptor beta chain was recovered during a study of blood T cells in healthy people across ages. Overall study results and limits: Long-lived and aged donors differed, with more naive CD4+ cells and higher diversity in the long-lived.

V lost 1 base, J lost 5 bases, and 14 bases lay in between. The CDR3 extends over 15 amino acids. Germline V gene sequence: CDR1 SGHNT, CDR2 YYREEE (reference sequence). Comments on this clonotype: The antigen is not known.

Primed by a sample-barcoded 5' primer and a J-beta primer mix, a second PCR proceeded for roughly 7 to 11 cycles. Sequencing of every sample gave 2.5 million or more CDR3-containing paired-end reads. TCRdb re-called the 5' RACE reads with MiXCR, one entry per CDR3 protein. The sample records 600,000 to 1,000,000 distinct CDR3 sequences, roughly 60% being singletons. The clonotype comes from a man aged 25 to 40 in good health. Sequencing was done on a sample of blood. The chain links TRBV5-4 to TRBJ2-3, with D unclear. The CDR3 DNA reads as TGTGCCAGCAGCTTGTTGCTAGGAGATGTAGATACGCAGTATTTT. This encodes CASSLLLGDVDTQYF.